The 32 T cell receptor beta chains reported below all come from one sample, sequenced in a study of CD8+ T cells in alopecia areata. Extraction of RNA preceded its reverse transcription into cDNA, which served as the sequencing template. Method: immunoSEQ multiplex PCR; TCRdb's copy keeps in-frame clones and lacks some. The sample lists some 220,000 clones, 50% to 70% occurring once. Treatment of the sample: oral pan-JAK inhibitor, 5-10 mg twice daily. Sample: CD4+ T cells sorted from blood, taken at week 4, from a patient treated with tofacitinib. These receptors were collected from a human donor with alopecia areata.

The sample holds a few counts of this clone. The chain is built from TRBV5-1 and TRBJ2-1, with 9 bases identical to TRBD1. The V segment lost 8 bases and the J segment 8 bases; nucleotides outside the gene matches: 11. This CDR3 has 14 residues. The germline V gene encodes CDR1 SGHRS and CDR2 YFSETQ. The CDR3 sequence is CASGTGYPFDEQFF. CDR3 in DNA: TGCGCCAGTGGGACAGGGTATCCATTCGATGAGCAGTTCTTC.

Only a few counts were recorded for this clone. The V and J genes are TRBV6-6 and TRBJ2-2, with D unclear. Germline values: CDR1 MNHNY, CDR2 SVGAGI (reference sequence). This CDR3 is 13 amino acids long. V shed 6 bases and J shed 5 bases, with 10 bases lying between them. The DNA for the CDR3 is TGTGCCAGCAGACCGGACGGTACCGGGGAGCTGTTTTTT. Amino acids: CASRPDGTGELFF.

This sequence joins TRBV4-2 and TRBJ2-1; 11 bases map to TRBD2. Germline V lookup: CDR1 LGHNA, CDR2 YNFKEQ. This CDR3 has 16 amino acids. V was pared by 2 bases and J by 2 bases, with 2 bases of the junction left unmatched. The CDR3 sequence is CASSQLTSGAYNEQFF. In nucleotides, the CDR3 is TGTGCCAGCAGCCAATTGACTAGCGGGGCCTACAATGAGCAGTTCTTC.

This clone was counted only a few times. The gene calls are TRBV6-6 and TRBJ2-5; D may be TRBD2 (6 bases). The V end lost 2 bases, the J end lost 1 base, and 11 bases lay between the germline ends. CDR1 and CDR2 from the germline V gene are MNHNY and SVGAGI (reference sequence). The CDR3 totals 15 residues. In nucleotides, the CDR3 is TGTGCCAGCAGTTACCTCGGAGGGATCCAAGAGACCCAGTACTTC. Its protein is CASSYLGGIQETQYF.

This clone was seen a handful of times. The chain uses TRBV5-1 and TRBJ2-1; D call uncertain. Deletions cut 4 bases from V and 11 bases from J, with 13 bases between. Looked up from germline, CDR1 is SGHRS and CDR2 is YFSETQ. CDR3 length: 12 amino acids. The CDR3 DNA follows: TGCGCCAGCAGCGGCCCCGAAGGCCAGCAGTTCTTC. Protein product: CASSGPEGQQFF.

Many counts were recorded for this clone. The rearrangement uses TRBV7-2 and TRBJ1-6; the D is unclear. The V end lost 0 bases, the J end lost 11 bases, and 8 bases lay between the germline ends. The CDR3 sequence is 13 residues long. Germline V CDR1 and CDR2: SGHTA, FQGNSA. CDR3 in amino acids: CASSLAQKTPLHF. As DNA, the CDR3 is TGTGCCAGCAGCTTAGCGCAGAAGACACCCCTCCACTTT.

This chain connects TRBV7-3 to TRBJ2-1, with TRBD1 matching over 9 bases. This CDR3 is built from 16 residues. Germline values: CDR1 SGHTA, CDR2 FQGTGA. The V gene end was trimmed by 5 bases and the J gene end by 6 bases; junction bases not matched to a gene: 11. The CDR3 region is CASSPTGTGQTNEQFF. The CDR3 DNA follows: TGTGCCAGCAGCCCGACCGGGACAGGGCAAACCAATGAGCAGTTCTTC.

The rearrangement links TRBV4-1 to TRBJ2-3; D unclear. Trimming pared 0 bases from V and 1 base from J, leaving 5 bases between. Germline CDR1 is MGHRA and CDR2 is YSYEKL. This CDR3 is built from 14 residues. CDR3 coding DNA: TGCGCCAGCAGCCAAGAGAAGGGCACAGATACGCAGTATTTT. Its translation: CASSQEKGTDTQYF.

This clone was observed a few times. The chain joins TRBV27 to TRBJ2-1, with 10 bases matching TRBD2. The V segment lost 0 bases and the J segment 5 bases; nucleotides outside the gene matches: 16. Per germline, CDR1 MNHEY and CDR2 SMNVEV (reference sequence). The CDR3 spans 20 residues. CDR3 bases: TGTGCCAGCAGTTTATCCTCCCCGGGCCTACTAGCGGGGTTCCACAATGAGCAGTTCTTC. Translation: CASSLSSPGLLAGFHNEQFF.

This clone has only a few counts. V and J are TRBV29-1 and TRBJ2-3; D is perhaps TRBD2 (6 bases). Deletions cut 4 bases from V and 4 bases from J, with 12 bases between. Germline CDR1 reads SQVTM; CDR2 reads ANQGSEA. The CDR3 is made up of 13 amino acids. The DNA of the CDR3 is TGCAGCGTTGGGGGTGCTAGCGCAGATACGCAGTATTTT. Translated, it gives CSVGGASADTQYF.

This sequence joins TRBV2 and TRBJ2-7; TRBD1 matches at 11 bases. Germline assignment: CDR1 SNHLY and CDR2 FYNNEI. V was pared by 6 bases and J by 5 bases, with 6 bases of the junction left unmatched. This CDR3 is 14 amino acids long. This CDR3 is CASRRTGGLNEQYF. CDR3 coding DNA: TGTGCCAGCAGGAGGACAGGGGGCTTGAACGAGCAGTACTTC.

There are a few counts of this clone. J is TRBJ2-1 and V is TRBV11-1; 13 bases line up with TRBD2. V was clipped by 4 bases and J by 4 bases; unmatched bases: 4. The CDR3 has 16 amino acids. Germline-derived CDR1 and CDR2 are SGHAT and FQDESV (reference sequence). The CDR3 is CASSSTSGGAYNEQFF. The CDR3 bases are TGTGCCAGCAGCTCAACTAGCGGGGGGGCTTACAATGAGCAGTTCTTC.

The gene calls are TRBV19 and TRBJ1-5; TRBD1 might be the D (5 bases). The V end lost 6 bases, the J end lost 0 bases, and 12 bases lay between the germline ends. Germline V CDR1 and CDR2: LNHDA, SQIVND (reference sequence). This CDR3 is 15 amino acids long. CDR3 sequence (DNA): TGTGCCAGTAGAACCAGGGATATTAGCAATCAGCCCCAGCATTTT. Translating gives CASRTRDISNQPQHF. The variable domain in full, completed from reference TRBV19 and TRBJ1-5, reads DGGITQSPKYLFRKEGQNVTLSCEQNLNHDAMYWYRQDPGQGLRLIYYSQIVNDFQKGDIAEGYSVSREKKESFPLTVTSAQKNPTAFYLCASRTRDISNQPQHFGDGTRLSIL.

Turning to this clone: The junction departs from germline at one end; a sequencing error may be responsible. J is TRBJ1-2 and V is TRBV6-1; TRBD1 is a possible D gene (5 bases). The germline V gene encodes CDR1 MNHNS and CDR2 SASEGT. This CDR3 is 13 amino acids long. The CDR3 DNA reads as TGTGCCAGCAGTGAAATGAGACTTGGGGGGTTAGCCTTC. Its translation: CASSEMRLGGLAF.

This clone was detected only a few times. The chain is built from TRBV2 and TRBJ1-6; D is unresolved. In germline, CDR1 is SNHLY, CDR2 FYNNEI. Trimming cost V 3 bases and J 7 bases, with 10 bases left between them. This CDR3 is built from 14 residues. This CDR3 reads CASSESGRNSPLHF. The CDR3 DNA sequence: TGTGCCAGCAGTGAGTCGGGGAGGAATTCACCCCTCCACTTT.

The rearrangement joins TRBV27 to TRBJ2-7, with D possibly being TRBD2 (5 bases). The CDR3 runs 13 residues. The germline gives CDR1 MNHEY, CDR2 SMNVEV (reference sequence). The ends were cut back, 3 bases at V and 6 bases at J, with 12 bases in the middle. The chain's CDR3 is CASSFGGLGEQYF. The CDR3 DNA reads as TGTGCCAGCAGTTTCGGCGGACTGGGCGAGCAGTACTTC.

The chain is built from TRBV9 and TRBJ2-1, with D perhaps being TRBD1 or TRBD2 (6 bases each). Germline V gives CDR1 SGDLS, CDR2 YYNGEE. V gave up 0 bases and J gave up 4 bases, with 14 bases separating them. The CDR3 loop spans 16 amino acids. CDR3 bases: TGTGCCAGCAGCGTAGAAAGGGGGGCATGGTACAATGAGCAGTTCTTC. It codes for CASSVERGAWYNEQFF.

This chain links TRBV9 with TRBJ2-2; 7 bases map to TRBD2. V gave up 3 bases and J gave up 7 bases; unmatched junction bases: 9. The germline CDR1 and CDR2 sequences are SGDLS and YYNGEE. This CDR3 region has 15 residues. The CDR3 DNA reads as TGTGCCAGCAGCGCAGGACTAGTCAGTGTCGGGGAGCTGTTTTTT. Translated, it gives CASSAGLVSVGELFF.

This sequence joins TRBV6-1 and TRBJ2-7, with TRBD2 matching 10 bases. The V gene's germline CDR1 is MNHNS and CDR2 SASEGT. The CDR3 sequence is 14 residues long. V was pared by 6 bases and J by 7 bases, with 9 bases of the junction left unmatched. CDR3 nucleotide sequence: TGTGCCAGCAGGGAGCTAGCGGGGGCGAGGGAGCAGTACTTC. Residues: CASRELAGAREQYF.

This chain links TRBV2 with TRBJ2-7; the D gene is possibly TRBD1 (5 bases). This CDR3 is built from 14 residues. CDR1 and CDR2 (germline): SNHLY, FYNNEI. V dropped 7 bases and J dropped 2 bases, with 15 bases sitting between them. Here the CDR3 reads CASTIQGSPYEQYF. In nucleotides, the CDR3 is TGTGCCAGCACAATCCAGGGATCCCCCTACGAGCAGTACTTC.

J is TRBJ2-5 and V is TRBV6-1, with 8 positions matching TRBD1. The CDR3 is made up of 13 amino acids. Germline CDR1 MNHNS, CDR2 SASEGT. Trimming cost V 7 bases and J 4 bases; bases outside gene matches: 5. The CDR3 DNA reads as TGTGCCAGCAATCAGGGGGCTGGAGAGACCCAGTACTTC. This codes for CASNQGAGETQYF.

This clone turned up a few times. An end of the junction differs from the germline gene, which may be a read error. The chain employs TRBV18 and TRBJ2-5; D unclear. The germline V gene has CDR1 KGHSH and CDR2 LQKENI. This CDR3 is 15 amino acids long. CDR3 amino acids: CASSPDYLRQGTQYF. CDR3 in DNA: TGTGCCAGCTCACCAGATTATCTCCGCCAAGGGACCCAGTACTTC.

A few counts support this clone. V is TRBV29-1 and J is TRBJ2-1; 8 bases are a match to TRBD1. This CDR3 has 14 residues. Germline assignment: CDR1 SQVTM and CDR2 ANQGSEA. The trim removed 6 bases at V and 2 bases at J, leaving 6 bases unmatched. The CDR3 DNA reads as TGCAGCGTGGTTAGACAGGGGACCTACAATGAGCAGTTCTTC. Translated, it gives CSVVRQGTYNEQFF.

The chain couples TRBV6-4 to TRBJ2-1, with TRBD2 matching over 7 bases. The CDR3 sequence is 14 residues long. The ends lost 5 bases at V and 6 bases at J; junction bases unmatched: 7. Germline V lookup: CDR1 MRHNA, CDR2 SNTAGT. The CDR3 region is CASSRGGEPNEQFF. For the CDR3, the DNA is TGTGCCAGCAGTCGCGGGGGAGAACCCAATGAGCAGTTCTTC.

This chain joins TRBV7-6 and TRBJ2-7; D is unclear. The CDR3 runs 11 residues. Per the germline V gene, CDR1 is SGHVS and CDR2 is FNYEAQ. The germline V and J ends were trimmed by 0 bases and 7 bases, with 4 bases remaining between them. CDR3 nucleotide sequence: TGTGCCAGCAGCTTAGCGGAAGAGCAGTACTTC. It is translated as CASSLAEEQYF.

This clone was detected only a few times. This chain joins TRBV10-3 and TRBJ1-6, with a tentative D call TRBD1 (5 bases). Germline values: CDR1 ENHRY, CDR2 SYGVKD. The CDR3 runs 15 residues. V dropped 3 bases and J dropped 6 bases, with 12 bases sitting between them. The CDR3 loop reads CAISDGRQGNSPLHF. CDR3 nucleotides: TGTGCCATCAGTGACGGGCGGCAGGGTAATTCACCCCTCCACTTT.

This sequence joins TRBV6-6 and TRBJ1-2, with TRBD1 matching over 8 bases. From germline, CDR1 is MNHNY and CDR2 SVGAGI (reference sequence). The CDR3 totals 13 residues. V shed 5 bases, J shed 3 bases, and the junction held 2 bases outside the gene matches. In nucleotides, the CDR3 is TGTGCCAGCAGTAAACAGGGGGACTATGGCTACACCTTC. It encodes CASSKQGDYGYTF.

In its sample, this clone was seen a few times. This chain joins TRBV12-5 and TRBJ1-1; D uncertain. The CDR3 loop spans 15 amino acids. Germline V gene sequence: CDR1 LGHNT, CDR2 FRNRAP. Trimming shortened V by 2 bases and J by 1 base, and 11 bases separated the two germline ends. The DNA for the CDR3 is TGTGCTAGTGGTTTGTCTTTATTTGAGAACACTGAAGCTTTCTTT. Amino acid sequence: CASGLSLFENTEAFF.

The sample holds a few counts of this clone. This rearrangement joins TRBV15 to TRBJ2-7; 8 nucleotides align to TRBD1. In germline, CDR1 is LNHNV, CDR2 YYDKDF (reference sequence). Unmatched junction bases numbered 13, after V lost 0 bases and J lost 9 bases. The CDR3 runs to 16 residues. DNA for the CDR3: TGTGCCACCAGCAGAGAGGCCGGGACAGGCTTTGCCGGGCAGTACTTC. Amino acids: CATSREAGTGFAGQYF.

CDR3 region: CAISGQGVSDEQFF. DNA of the CDR3: TGTGCCATCAGCGGACAGGGGGTTAGTGATGAGCAGTTCTTC. The chain has TRBV10-3 and TRBJ2-1, with 10 bases identical to TRBD1. Per germline, CDR1 ENHRY and CDR2 SYGVKD. V dropped 6 bases and J dropped 8; count of bases not matched to a gene: 7. The CDR3 contains 14 residues.

The chain couples TRBV15 to TRBJ1-5; D remains ambiguous. V was clipped by 5 bases and J by 7 bases, with 12 bases between them. The germline CDR1 and CDR2 sequences are LNHNV and YYDKDF (reference sequence). The CDR3 has 13 amino acids. CDR3 sequence: CATSESLRQPQHF. The CDR3 DNA sequence: TGTGCCACCAGCGAATCCCTCCGACAGCCCCAGCATTTT.

The chain combines TRBV5-6 with TRBJ2-5; D gene ambiguous. Germline lookup yields CDR1 SGHDT and CDR2 YYEEEE. The CDR3 is 16 residues long. Trimming shortened V by 3 bases and J by 1 base, and 16 bases separated the two germline ends. The CDR3 here is CASSWARFGGQETQYF. The DNA for the CDR3 is TGTGCCAGCAGCTGGGCCCGCTTTGGCGGCCAAGAGACCCAGTACTTC.